Listed here are 7 T cell receptor beta chains from one sample, sequenced in a study of T cells in localized non-small cell lung cancer. Assay used: immunoSEQ multiplex PCR; TCRdb lists only in-frame clones, some missing. The sample has more than 1,500 clones; roughly 25% are singletons. Sequencing was performed on normal lung tissue next to the tumor, taken before any cancer treatment. These receptor sequences come from an older female donor with stage I lung adenocarcinoma.

By its share, this clone is large. The rearrangement links TRBV5-1 to TRBJ2-7; 10 nucleotides match TRBD2. The CDR3 has 15 residues. Unmatched junction bases numbered 6, after V lost 0 bases and J lost 6 bases. Germline CDR1 is SGHRS and CDR2 is YFSETQ. In DNA, the CDR3 is TGCGCCAGCAGCTTGGGGACTAGCGGACCCAGCGAGCAGTACTTC. It specifies CASSLGTSGPSEQYF.

V usage is TRBV4-1 and J usage is TRBJ2-6, with 7 nucleotides matching TRBD2. CDR3 length: 17 residues. J was trimmed by 4 bases and V by 0 bases; bases with no gene match: 6. Per the germline V gene, CDR1 is MGHRA and CDR2 is YSYEKL. CDR3 coding DNA: TGCGCCAGCAGCCAAGATCCGGGGGGTACAGGGGCCAACGTCCTGACTTTC. As protein: CASSQDPGGTGANVLTF.

The chain uses TRBV18 and TRBJ1-1; D gene uncertain. From germline, CDR1 is KGHSH and CDR2 LQKENI. This CDR3 region has 16 residues. Trimming stripped 1 base from V and 4 bases from J, with 16 bases between. The CDR3 bases are TGTGCCAGCTCACCACTAGTGTTGGAGGGAGGCACTGAAGCTTTCTTT. Translating gives CASSPLVLEGGTEAFF.

The sample holds a few counts of this clone. The chain is built from TRBV7-5 and TRBJ2-1; TRBD2, the table's D call, was not compared with the DNA. TRBV7-5 is labeled a pseudogene. CDR3 length: 15 amino acids. The CDR3 region is CASSPSPSTYNEQFF. The DNA of the CDR3 is TGTGCCAGCAGCCCATCTCCTAGCACATACAATGAGCAGTTCTTC.

This clone was picked up a small number of times. V gene TRBV11-3 combines with J gene TRBJ2-7; 8 bases are shared with TRBD1. The ends lost 4 bases at V and 4 bases at J; junction bases unmatched: 6. Germline CDR1 and CDR2: SGHNT and YENEEA. There are 14 residues in the CDR3. CDR3 nucleotides: TGTGCCAGCAGCTCAGGGGGCGTTGGGTACGAGCAGTACTTC. Translation: CASSSGGVGYEQYF.

CDR3 region: CASSRGTSGRGRKETQYF. The CDR3 DNA follows: TGTGCCAGCAGCCGCGGGACTAGCGGGAGAGGGCGGAAAGAGACCCAGTACTTC. V is TRBV14 and J is TRBJ2-5, with 14 bases matching TRBD2. The CDR3 spans 18 residues. V trimming: 4 bases; J trimming: 3 bases; junction bases outside the gene matches: 10. Germline V CDR1 and CDR2: SGHDN, FVKESK.

This clone was seen a single time. V gene TRBV6-8 combines with J gene TRBJ1-4; TRBD1 aligns across 8 bases. This CDR3 region has 12 residues. Trimming took 10 bases from V and 7 from J; bases not matched to a gene: 5. Germline CDR1 is MNHGY and CDR2 is SAAAGT. CDR3 in amino acids: CAIRQGSEKLFF. For the CDR3, the DNA is TGTGCCATCAGACAGGGGTCTGAAAAACTGTTTTTT.